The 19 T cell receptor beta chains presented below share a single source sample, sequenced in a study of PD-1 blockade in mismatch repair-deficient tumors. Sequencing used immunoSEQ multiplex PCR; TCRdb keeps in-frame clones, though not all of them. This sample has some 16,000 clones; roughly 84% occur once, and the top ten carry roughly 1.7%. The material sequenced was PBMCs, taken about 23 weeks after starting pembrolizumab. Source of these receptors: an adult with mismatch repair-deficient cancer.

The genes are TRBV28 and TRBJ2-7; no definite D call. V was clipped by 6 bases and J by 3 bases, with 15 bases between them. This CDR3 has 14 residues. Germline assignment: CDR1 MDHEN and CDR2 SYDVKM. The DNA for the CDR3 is TGTGCCAGCAGAAACCGAGGCACCTACTACGAGCAGTACTTC. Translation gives CASRNRGTYYEQYF.

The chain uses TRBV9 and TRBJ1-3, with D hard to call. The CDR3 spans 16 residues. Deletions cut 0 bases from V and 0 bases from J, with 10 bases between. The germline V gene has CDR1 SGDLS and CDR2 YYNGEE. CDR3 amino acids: CASSVGEEYSGNTIYF. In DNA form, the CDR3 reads TGTGCCAGCAGCGTAGGTGAGGAATACTCTGGAAACACCATATATTTT.

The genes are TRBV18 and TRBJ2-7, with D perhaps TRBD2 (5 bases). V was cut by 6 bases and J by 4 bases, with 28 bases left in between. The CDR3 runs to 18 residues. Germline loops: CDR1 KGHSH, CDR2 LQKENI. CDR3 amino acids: CASSPLRSSSQRVYEQYF. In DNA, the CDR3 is TGTGCCAGCTCCCCCCTGAGGTCCTCAAGCCAGAGGGTTTACGAGCAGTACTTC.

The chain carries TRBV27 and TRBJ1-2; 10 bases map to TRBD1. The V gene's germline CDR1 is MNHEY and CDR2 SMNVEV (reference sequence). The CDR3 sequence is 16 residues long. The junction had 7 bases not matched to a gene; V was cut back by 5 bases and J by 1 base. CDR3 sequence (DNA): TGTGCCAGCAGTCCGACAGGGGGCCAATTTAACTATGGCTACACCTTC. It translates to CASSPTGGQFNYGYTF.

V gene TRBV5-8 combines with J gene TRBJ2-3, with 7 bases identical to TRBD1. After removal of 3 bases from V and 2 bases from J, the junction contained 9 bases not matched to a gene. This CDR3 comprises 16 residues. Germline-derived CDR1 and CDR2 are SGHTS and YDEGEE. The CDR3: CASSSGTDQHTDTQYF. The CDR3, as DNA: TGTGCCAGCAGCTCAGGGACAGATCAACACACAGATACGCAGTATTTT.

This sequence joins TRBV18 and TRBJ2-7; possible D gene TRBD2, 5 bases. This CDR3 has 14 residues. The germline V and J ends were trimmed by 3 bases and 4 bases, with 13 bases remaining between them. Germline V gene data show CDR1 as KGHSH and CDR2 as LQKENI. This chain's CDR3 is CASSPRVARYEQYF. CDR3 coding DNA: TGTGCCAGCTCACCTCGGGTAGCGAGGTACGAGCAGTACTTC.

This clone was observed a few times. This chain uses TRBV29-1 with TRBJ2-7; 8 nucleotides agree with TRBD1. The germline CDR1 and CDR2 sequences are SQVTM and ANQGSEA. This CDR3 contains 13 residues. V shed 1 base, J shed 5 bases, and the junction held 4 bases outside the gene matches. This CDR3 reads CSVEAGGLDEQYF. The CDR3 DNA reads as TGCAGCGTTGAAGCAGGGGGCCTGGACGAGCAGTACTTC.

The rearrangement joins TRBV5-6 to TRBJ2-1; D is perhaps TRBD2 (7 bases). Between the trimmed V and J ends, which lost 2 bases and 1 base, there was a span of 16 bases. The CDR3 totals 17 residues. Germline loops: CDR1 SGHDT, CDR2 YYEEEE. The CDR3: CASSFRPGGGSYNEQFF. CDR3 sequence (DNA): TGTGCCAGCAGCTTCCGCCCGGGGGGCGGGTCCTACAATGAGCAGTTCTTC. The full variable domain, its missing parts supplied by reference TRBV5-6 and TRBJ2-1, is DAGVTQSPTHLIKTRGQQVTLRCSPKSGHDTVSWYQQALGQGPQFIFQYYEEEERQRGNFPDRFSGHQFPNYSSELNVNALLLGDSALYLCASSFRPGGGSYNEQFFGPGTRLTVL.

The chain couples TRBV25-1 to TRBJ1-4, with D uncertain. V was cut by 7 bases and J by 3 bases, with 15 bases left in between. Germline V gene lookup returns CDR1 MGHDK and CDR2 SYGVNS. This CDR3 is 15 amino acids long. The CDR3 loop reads CASTPAGGANEKLFF. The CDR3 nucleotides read TGTGCCAGCACCCCTGCTGGCGGGGCTAATGAAAAACTGTTTTTT.

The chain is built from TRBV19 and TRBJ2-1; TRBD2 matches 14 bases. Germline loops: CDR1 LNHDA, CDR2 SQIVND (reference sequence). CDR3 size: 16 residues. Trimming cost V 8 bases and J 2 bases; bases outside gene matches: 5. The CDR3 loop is CASGRLAGGPYNEQFF. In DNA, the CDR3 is TGTGCCAGTGGTAGACTAGCGGGAGGGCCCTACAATGAGCAGTTCTTC.

Written as DNA, the CDR3 is TGTGCCAGCAGTTCCACAGGGTTTGGAAACACCATATATTTT. This codes for CASSSTGFGNTIYF. The chain is built from TRBV28 and TRBJ1-3, with D possibly being TRBD1 (6 bases). This CDR3 contains 14 residues. Trimming stripped 4 bases from V and 3 bases from J, with 10 bases between. Germline-derived CDR1 and CDR2 are MDHEN and SYDVKM.

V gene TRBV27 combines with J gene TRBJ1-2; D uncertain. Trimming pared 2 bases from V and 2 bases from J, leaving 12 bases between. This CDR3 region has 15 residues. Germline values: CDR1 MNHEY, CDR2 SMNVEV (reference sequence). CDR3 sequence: CASSLSVEGNYGYTF. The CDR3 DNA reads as TGTGCCAGCAGTTTAAGTGTGGAGGGCAACTATGGCTACACCTTC.

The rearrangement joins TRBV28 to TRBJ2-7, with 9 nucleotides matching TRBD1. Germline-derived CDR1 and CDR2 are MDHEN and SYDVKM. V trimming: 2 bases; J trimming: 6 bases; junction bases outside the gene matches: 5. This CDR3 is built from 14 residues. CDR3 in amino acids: CASSLPGQGLEQYF. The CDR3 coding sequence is TGTGCCAGCAGTTTACCGGGACAGGGTCTCGAGCAGTACTTC.

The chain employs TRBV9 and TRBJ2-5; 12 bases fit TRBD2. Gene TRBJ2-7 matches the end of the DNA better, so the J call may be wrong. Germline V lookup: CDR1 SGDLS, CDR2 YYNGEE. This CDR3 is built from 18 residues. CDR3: CASSVGLAGGSPLYEQYF. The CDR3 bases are TGTGCCAGCAGCGTAGGGCTAGCGGGAGGGTCCCCCCTCTACGAGCAGTACTTC.

Written as DNA, the CDR3 is TGTGCCAGCAGTCCACTCGCGGGAGCTGTGGAGACCCAGTACTTC. It specifies CASSPLAGAVETQYF. The chain couples TRBV6-1 to TRBJ2-5; TRBD2 matches 7 bases. Per germline, CDR1 MNHNS and CDR2 SASEGT. With V trimmed by 5 bases and J by 5 bases, 11 bases remained unmatched. The CDR3 sequence is 15 residues long.

This CDR3 reads CASSLARTSGRAWEFF. CDR3 in DNA: TGTGCCAGCAGCTTAGCGCGGACTAGCGGGAGGGCCTGGGAGTTCTTC. The rearrangement joins TRBV7-9 to TRBJ2-1; TRBD2 agrees at 15 bases. Losses at the gene ends were 0 bases for V and 14 bases for J; bases not matched to a gene: 8. Germline assignment: CDR1 SEHNR and CDR2 FQNEAQ (reference sequence). The CDR3 has 16 amino acids.

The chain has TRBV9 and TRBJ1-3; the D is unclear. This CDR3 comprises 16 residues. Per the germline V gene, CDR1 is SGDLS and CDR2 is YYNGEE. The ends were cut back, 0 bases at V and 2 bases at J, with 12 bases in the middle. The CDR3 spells CASSVGVGNAGNTIYF. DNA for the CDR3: TGTGCCAGCAGCGTAGGGGTCGGGAACGCTGGAAACACCATATATTTT. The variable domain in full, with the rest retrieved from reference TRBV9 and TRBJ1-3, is DSGVTQTPKHLITATGQRVTLRCSPRSGDLSVYWYQQSLDQGLQFLIQYYNGEERAKGNILERFSAQQFPDLHSELNLSSLELGDSALYFCASSVGVGNAGNTIYFGEGSWLTVV.

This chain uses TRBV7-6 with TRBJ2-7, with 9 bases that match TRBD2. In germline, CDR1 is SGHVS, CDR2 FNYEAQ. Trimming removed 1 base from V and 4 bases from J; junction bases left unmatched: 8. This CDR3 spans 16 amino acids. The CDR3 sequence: CASSLELAGVPYEQYF. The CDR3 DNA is TGTGCCAGCAGCTTAGAATTAGCGGGAGTTCCTTACGAGCAGTACTTC.

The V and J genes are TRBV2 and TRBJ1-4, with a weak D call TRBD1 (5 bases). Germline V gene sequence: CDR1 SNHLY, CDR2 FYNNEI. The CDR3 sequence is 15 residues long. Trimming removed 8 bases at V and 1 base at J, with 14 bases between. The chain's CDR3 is CASGNQQGTNEKLFF. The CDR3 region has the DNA TGTGCCAGCGGGAACCAGCAGGGAACTAATGAAAAACTGTTTTTT.